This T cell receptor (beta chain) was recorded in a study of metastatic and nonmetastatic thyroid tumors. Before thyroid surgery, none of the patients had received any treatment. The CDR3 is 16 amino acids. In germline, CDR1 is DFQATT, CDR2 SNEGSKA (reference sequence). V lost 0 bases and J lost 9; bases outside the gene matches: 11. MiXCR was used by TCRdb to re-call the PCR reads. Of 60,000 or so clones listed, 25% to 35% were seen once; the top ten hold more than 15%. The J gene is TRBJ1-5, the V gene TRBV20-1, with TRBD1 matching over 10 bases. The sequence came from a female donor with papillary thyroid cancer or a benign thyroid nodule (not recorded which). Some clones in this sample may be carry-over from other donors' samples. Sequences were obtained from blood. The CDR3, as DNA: TGCAGTGCTAGAGACCGGACAGGGGGACCGGTGCGGCCCCAGCATTTT. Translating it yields CSARDRTGGPVRPQHF.